These 20 T cell receptor beta chains originate from one sample sequenced in a study of patients and donors after allogeneic stem cell transplantation (dated by TCRdb to 2020 to 2021). The method was RT-PCR. TCRdb names NextSeq 550 as the instrument used. In TCRdb, the public reads were trimmed at Q25 with fastp and aligned with MiXCR, with productive beta chains retained. Each CDR3 protein gets just one entry, which takes the most common genes and DNA from the rows behind it. This sample comprises over 350,000 distinct CDR3 sequences, 16% of them detected only once. 6.5% to 7.5% of the sample is taken by the ten largest. Specimen: blood, either unsorted or a sorted T cell fraction (not recorded which). The receptors shown here come from a human donor who was either an allogeneic HSCT recipient or a stem cell or donor lymphocyte infusion donor (not recorded which). It is not recorded whose cells these are; they may come from a transplant donor.

In its sample, this clonotype was seen a few times. This chain connects TRBV7-3 to TRBJ2-6; no firm D call. V lost 10 bases, J lost 0 bases, and 7 bases lay in between. The CDR3 runs 13 residues. Germline V lookup: CDR1 SGHTA, CDR2 FQGTGA. The CDR3 DNA reads as TGTGCCACCTCCTCCTCTGGGGCCAACGTCCTGACTTTC. This translates into CATSSSGANVLTF.

The chain employs TRBV27 and TRBJ2-2; D not resolved. CDR3 length: 15 residues. Per germline, CDR1 MNHEY and CDR2 SMNVEV (reference sequence). V was trimmed by 2 bases and J by 6 bases, leaving 13 bases between them. Written as DNA, the CDR3 is TGTGCCAGCAGTTTAATGGCCCTAGGGTCCGGGGAGCTGTTTTTT. Its protein is CASSLMALGSGELFF.

The J gene is TRBJ1-5, the V gene TRBV30, with D unresolved. From germline, CDR1 is GTSNPN and CDR2 SVGIG (reference sequence). The V gene lost 2 bases and the J gene lost 4 bases, with 9 bases spanning the gap. The CDR3 contains 13 residues. The CDR3 loop is CAWSSHSNQPQHF. In DNA form, the CDR3 reads TGTGCCTGGAGTTCTCATTCGAATCAGCCCCAGCATTTT.

This rearrangement joins TRBV4-2 to TRBJ2-7; maybe TRBD2 (5 bases). V shed 1 base and J shed 3 bases, with 13 bases lying between them. Germline-derived CDR1 and CDR2 are LGHNA and YNFKEQ. This CDR3 has 15 amino acids. CDR3 bases: TGTGCCAGCAGCCAAGTGGGCCGCGAGGGCTACGAGCAGTACTTC. Amino acid sequence: CASSQVGREGYEQYF.

The J gene is TRBJ2-7, the V gene TRBV30, with D hard to call. The CDR3 has 11 amino acids. Germline CDR1 is GTSNPN and CDR2 is SVGIG (reference sequence). Trimming took off 2 bases at V and 7 bases at J, with 9 bases between the two ends. The CDR3 sequence: CAWSPFQEQYF. The CDR3 DNA reads TGTGCCTGGAGTCCATTCCAAGAGCAGTACTTC.

The rearrangement links TRBV6-4 to TRBJ2-1, with D perhaps TRBD1 (6 bases). The ends were cut back, 4 bases at V and 3 bases at J, with 10 bases in the middle. There are 14 residues in the CDR3. Germline lookup yields CDR1 MRHNA and CDR2 SNTAGT. The CDR3 nucleotides are TGTGCCAGCAGTGCGACAGGCTACTACAATGAGCAGTTCTTC. It yields the protein CASSATGYYNEQFF.

This clonotype was observed a handful of times. The chain combines TRBV5-6 with TRBJ1-2, with D perhaps TRBD1 (5 bases). Germline-derived CDR1 and CDR2 are SGHDT and YYEEEE. The CDR3 has 14 amino acids. Trimming took off 2 bases at V and 8 bases at J, with 16 bases between the two ends. This CDR3 reads CASSFTDRLAGYTF. The CDR3 DNA follows: TGTGCCAGCAGCTTCACCGACAGACTTGCGGGCTACACCTTC. Using reference TRBV5-6 and TRBJ1-2 for the parts outside the CDR3, the full variable domain is DAGVTQSPTHLIKTRGQQVTLRCSPKSGHDTVSWYQQALGQGPQFIFQYYEEEERQRGNFPDRFSGHQFPNYSSELNVNALLLGDSALYLCASSFTDRLAGYTFGSGTRLTVV.

The chain uses TRBV14 and TRBJ2-3; D might be TRBD1 (5 bases). The CDR3 runs to 14 residues. V lost 2 bases and J 3 bases, leaving 9 bases between the germline ends. Germline-derived CDR1 and CDR2 are SGHDN and FVKESK. This CDR3 is CASSQQGWTDTQYF. CDR3 nucleotides: TGTGCCAGCAGCCAACAGGGCTGGACAGATACGCAGTATTTT.

The rearrangement uses TRBV6-2 or TRBV6-3 and TRBJ1-6; D may be TRBD1 (5 bases). The V gene lost 4 bases and the J gene lost 0 bases, with 10 bases spanning the gap. Germline V gene lookup returns CDR1 MNHEY and CDR2 SVGEGT. The CDR3 consists of 16 residues. DNA of the CDR3: TGTGCCAGCAGTTCGTACAGGAGCTCCTATAATTCACCCCTCCACTTT. Translation: CASSSYRSSYNSPLHF.

This clonotype was observed at least ten times. V gene TRBV5-1 combines with J gene TRBJ2-1; 8 bases match TRBD1. Germline assignment: CDR1 SGHRS and CDR2 YFSETQ. V lost 4 bases, J lost 0 bases, and 9 bases stayed unmatched. The CDR3 sequence is 17 residues long. CDR3 in amino acids: CASSPFPGQASYNEQFF. The CDR3 nucleotides read TGCGCCAGCAGCCCATTCCCGGGACAGGCCTCCTACAATGAGCAGTTCTTC.

This clonotype was recorded many times. The chain's CDR3 is CATSVRYPGPPSGNTIYF. The CDR3 DNA is TGTGCCACCAGCGTAAGATACCCCGGGCCCCCCTCTGGAAACACCATATATTTT. This chain links TRBV15 with TRBJ1-3; D is unclear. Germline lookup yields CDR1 LNHNV and CDR2 YYDKDF (reference sequence). The germline V and J ends were trimmed by 5 bases and 0 bases, with 20 bases remaining between them. The CDR3 is made up of 18 amino acids.

The table lists this clonotype with many counts. The chain has TRBV3-1 and TRBJ1-2; a possible D gene is TRBD1 (6 bases). V was cut by 4 bases and J by 4 bases, with 16 bases left in between. Looked up from germline, CDR1 is LGHDT and CDR2 is YNNKEL (reference sequence). The CDR3 has 15 amino acids. As DNA, the CDR3 is TGTGCCAGCAGCCCAGGAGTGGGGGCATCCTATGGCTACACCTTC. As protein: CASSPGVGASYGYTF.

The chain links TRBV2 to TRBJ1-6; D perhaps matches TRBD1 (5 bases). Germline-derived CDR1 and CDR2 are SNHLY and FYNNEI. V lost 6 bases to trimming and J lost 7 bases, with 16 bases between them. CDR3 length equals 15 residues. CDR3 DNA: TGTGCCAGCAGCCAGGGAGGGCGGGGGAATTCACCCCTCCACTTT. This sequence encodes CASSQGGRGNSPLHF. Full variable domain (outside the CDR3, taken from reference TRBV2 and TRBJ1-6): EPEVTQTPSHQVTQMGQEVILRCVPISNHLYFYWYRQILGQKVEFLVSFYNNEISEKSEIFDDQFSVERPDGSNFTLKIRSTKLEDSAMYFCASSQGGRGNSPLHFGNGTRLTVT.

This clonotype turned up a few times. The J gene is TRBJ2-2, the V gene TRBV9; TRBD2 matches at 7 bases. The CDR3 sequence is 17 residues long. Germline assignment: CDR1 SGDLS and CDR2 YYNGEE. V trimming: 0 bases; J trimming: 5 bases; junction bases outside the gene matches: 10. The CDR3 region is CASSVDPGAGVTGELFF. The CDR3 coding sequence is TGTGCCAGCAGCGTAGATCCGGGCGCGGGGGTTACCGGGGAGCTGTTTTTT.

The gene calls are TRBV20-1 and TRBJ1-2; TRBD1 aligns across 7 bases. V gave up 1 base and J gave up 6 bases; unmatched junction bases: 8. This CDR3 has 14 residues. Germline lookup yields CDR1 DFQATT and CDR2 SNEGSKA (reference sequence). Here the CDR3 reads CSARVLRGRDGYTF. The DNA for the CDR3 is TGCAGTGCTAGAGTACTGAGGGGGCGAGATGGCTACACCTTC.

This clonotype has ten or more counts. This chain uses TRBV12-3 or TRBV12-4 with TRBJ1-4; no reliable D call. CDR3 size: 13 residues. The V end was cut by 6 bases, the J end by 3 bases, with 8 bases between. The CDR3 is CASSRGANEKLFF. In DNA form, the CDR3 reads TGTGCCAGCAGCCGGGGTGCTAATGAAAAACTGTTTTTT.

The chain joins TRBV3-1 to TRBJ2-7; D may be TRBD1 (5 bases). The CDR3 runs 15 residues. Germline CDR1 is LGHDT and CDR2 is YNNKEL (reference sequence). V lost 4 bases, J lost 2 bases, and 15 bases lay in between. CDR3 nucleotide sequence: TGTGCCAGCAGCCGATTGGCTGGACACCCCTACGAGCAGTACTTC. The encoded protein is CASSRLAGHPYEQYF.

The V call is TRBV6-5, the J call TRBJ2-7; 7 bases line up with TRBD2. With V trimmed by 2 bases and J by 1 base, 5 bases remained unmatched. The germline CDR1 and CDR2 sequences are MNHEY and SVGAGI. The CDR3 is 15 residues long. CDR3 residues: CASSYSAGESYEQYF. CDR3 DNA sequence: TGTGCCAGCAGTTACAGCGCGGGAGAGTCCTACGAGCAGTACTTC.

The chain carries TRBV5-1 and TRBJ2-5; TRBD1 matches 10 bases. Germline loops: CDR1 SGHRS, CDR2 YFSETQ. V lost 4 bases and J lost 3; bases outside the gene matches: 9. The CDR3 is made up of 16 amino acids. For the CDR3, the DNA is TGCGCCAGCAGCCCACGACAGGGGGCTCCTGAAGAGACCCAGTACTTC. It yields the protein CASSPRQGAPEETQYF.

This clonotype was recorded a few times. The chain is built from TRBV5-1 and TRBJ2-1, with D tentatively TRBD1 (6 bases). Deletions cut 2 bases from V and 4 bases from J, with 13 bases between. The CDR3 is 15 amino acids. CDR1 and CDR2 (germline): SGHRS, YFSETQ. The CDR3 reads CASSLQGMSYNEQFF. CDR3 DNA sequence: TGCGCCAGCAGCTTACAGGGAATGTCGTACAATGAGCAGTTCTTC.